A selection of T cell receptor beta chains follows, all from one sample in a study of PD-1 blockade in classical Hodgkin lymphoma. This table comes from immunoSEQ multiplex PCR, and its TCRdb copy is limited to in-frame clones, with some not included. The table has roughly 13,000 clones, around 90% seen once; the top ten hold around 37%. The sample here was peripheral blood mononuclear cells (PBMCs), taken at baseline. These TCRs come from a human donor with classical Hodgkin lymphoma. Both conserved end residues are part of each CDR3. A D gene is named only where the DNA matches it firmly. Only part of the rows carry a size: once, few, many, or a class if the clone is expanded.

>TRBV6-1|TRBJ2-7|-|-
CASSEGGGGGYEQYF
TGTGCCAGCAGTGAAGGGGGGGGCGGAGGGTACGAGCAGTACTTC
>TRBV5-1|TRBJ2-7|TRBD1|-
CASSLEGQLAYEQYF
TGCGCCAGCAGCTTGGAGGGACAGTTAGCCTACGAGCAGTACTTC
>TRBV19|TRBJ2-7|TRBD2|-
CASSRGGYEQYF
TGTGCCAGTAGCCGGGGGGGGTACGAGCAGTACTTC
>TRBV6-5|TRBJ2-1|TRBD2|medium-sized
CASSSTGTSNEQFF
TGTGCCAGCAGTTCAACCGGGACTAGCAATGAGCAGTTCTTC
>TRBV7-8|TRBJ2-3|TRBD2|-
CASSSTHGLAGAADTQYF
TGTGCCAGCAGCTCTACCCACGGACTAGCGGGAGCCGCGGATACGCAGTATTTT
>TRBV5-6|TRBJ2-1|TRBD1|-
CASSRTPTGAYNEQFF
TGTGCCAGCAGTCGAACACCCACAGGGGCCTACAATGAGCAGTTCTTC
>TRBV6-5|TRBJ2-1|-|-
CASSYSADNEQFF
TGTGCCAGCAGTTACTCCGCGGACAATGAGCAGTTCTTC
>TRBV5-6|TRBJ2-2|TRBD2|-
CASSLAGAGDTGELFF
TGTGCCAGCAGCTTGGCCGGGGCGGGAGATACCGGGGAGCTGTTTTTT
>TRBV19|TRBJ2-5|-|-
CASSPLSRGETQYF
TGTGCCAGTAGTCCACTCAGCCGCGGGGAGACCCAGTACTTC
>TRBV19|TRBJ2-7|-|-
CASESTSTYEQYF
TGTGCCAGTGAGTCGACTTCAACCTACGAGCAGTACTTC
>TRBV30|TRBJ1-5|TRBD1|-
CAWTSDRGGLSNQPQHF
TGTGCCTGGACCTCGGACAGGGGGGGCCTTAGCAATCAGCCCCAGCATTTT
>TRBV14|TRBJ2-4|TRBD1|-
CASSPGQGLAKNIQYF
TGTGCCAGCAGCCCTGGACAGGGGCTAGCCAAAAACATTCAGTACTTC